This T cell receptor beta chain was captured by sequencing in a study of STAT5B mutations in CD4+ large granular lymphocyte leukemia. Study-wide findings and caveats: Top patient clones used TRBV06 genes more often: 8/27 versus 2/35 in controls.

For this clone: Antigen unknown.

The germline CDR1 and CDR2 sequences are KGHSH and LQKENI. Between the trimmed V and J ends, which lost 4 bases and 7 bases, there was a span of 11 bases. CDR3 length equals 14 residues. Profiled with immunoSEQ multiplex PCR; TCRdb holds only in-frame clones, not every one. The sample holds 20,000 or so clones, about 81% seen once. This clonotype was obtained from a human donor in good health. The chain links TRBV18 to TRBJ1-6; no clear D gene. The sequenced sample consisted of CD4+ T cells from blood buffy coats. CDR3 in amino acids: CASSLSIANSPLHF. CDR3 in DNA: TGTGCCAGCTCACTGTCCATCGCCAATTCACCCCTCCACTTT.